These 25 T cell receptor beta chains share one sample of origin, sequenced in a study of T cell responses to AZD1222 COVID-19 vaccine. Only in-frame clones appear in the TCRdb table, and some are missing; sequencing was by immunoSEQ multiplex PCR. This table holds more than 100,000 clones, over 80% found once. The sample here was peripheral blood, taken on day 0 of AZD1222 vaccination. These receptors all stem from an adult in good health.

The CDR3 protein is CASSHHAGSNYGYTF. In DNA, the CDR3 is TGCGCCAGCAGCCATCATGCAGGGTCAAACTATGGCTACACCTTC. V and J are TRBV4-1 and TRBJ1-2; tentative D call: TRBD1 (5 bases). Trimming removed 3 bases at V and 2 bases at J, with 13 bases between. The CDR3 has 15 residues. Germline loops: CDR1 MGHRA, CDR2 YSYEKL.

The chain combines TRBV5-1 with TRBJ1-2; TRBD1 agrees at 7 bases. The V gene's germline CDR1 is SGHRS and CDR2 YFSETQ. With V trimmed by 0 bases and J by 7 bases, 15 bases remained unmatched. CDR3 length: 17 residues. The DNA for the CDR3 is TGCGCCAGCAGCTTGGTCCACCGGGGAGAGGGGGCGCTTGGCTACACCTTC. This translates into CASSLVHRGEGALGYTF.

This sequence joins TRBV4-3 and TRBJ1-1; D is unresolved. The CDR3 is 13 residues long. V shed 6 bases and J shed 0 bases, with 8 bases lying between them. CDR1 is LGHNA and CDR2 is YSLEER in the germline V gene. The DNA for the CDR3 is TGCGCCAGCAGGTTGGGTATGAACACTGAAGCTTTCTTT. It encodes CASRLGMNTEAFF.

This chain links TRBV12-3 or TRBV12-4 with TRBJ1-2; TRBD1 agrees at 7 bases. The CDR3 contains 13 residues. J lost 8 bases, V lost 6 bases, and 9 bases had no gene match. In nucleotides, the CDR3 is TGTGCCAGCAGCCCCGGACAGGCTTTAGGCTACACCTTC. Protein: CASSPGQALGYTF.

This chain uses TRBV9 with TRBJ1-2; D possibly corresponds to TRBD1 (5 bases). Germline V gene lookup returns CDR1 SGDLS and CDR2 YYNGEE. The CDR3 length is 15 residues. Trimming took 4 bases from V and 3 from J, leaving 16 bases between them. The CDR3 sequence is CASSLTMGGDYGYTF. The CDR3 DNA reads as TGTGCCAGCAGCCTAACCATGGGGGGAGACTATGGCTACACCTTC. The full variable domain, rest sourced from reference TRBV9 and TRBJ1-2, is DSGVTQTPKHLITATGQRVTLRCSPRSGDLSVYWYQQSLDQGLQFLIQYYNGEERAKGNILERFSAQQFPDLHSELNLSSLELGDSALYFCASSLTMGGDYGYTFGSGTRLTVV.

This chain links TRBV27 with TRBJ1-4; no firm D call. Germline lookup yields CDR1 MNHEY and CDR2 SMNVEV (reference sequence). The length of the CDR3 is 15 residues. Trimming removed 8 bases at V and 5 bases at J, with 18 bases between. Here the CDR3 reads CASQDLKQPNEKLFF. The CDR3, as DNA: TGTGCCAGCCAGGACCTAAAGCAACCCAATGAAAAACTGTTTTTT.

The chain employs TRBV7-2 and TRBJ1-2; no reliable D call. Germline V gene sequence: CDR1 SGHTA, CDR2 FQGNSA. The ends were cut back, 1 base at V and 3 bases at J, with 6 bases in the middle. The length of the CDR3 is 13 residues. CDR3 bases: TGTGCCAGCAGCTTAGGGGTCGACTATGGCTACACCTTC. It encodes CASSLGVDYGYTF.

The DNA of the CDR3 is TGTGCCAGTAGTTTATTTACAGGGTATGGCTACACCTTC. It encodes CASSLFTGYGYTF. This chain links TRBV19 with TRBJ1-2, with D tentatively TRBD1 (6 bases). The CDR3 contains 13 residues. V was clipped by 5 bases and J by 5 bases, with 12 bases between them. In germline, CDR1 is LNHDA, CDR2 SQIVND (reference sequence).

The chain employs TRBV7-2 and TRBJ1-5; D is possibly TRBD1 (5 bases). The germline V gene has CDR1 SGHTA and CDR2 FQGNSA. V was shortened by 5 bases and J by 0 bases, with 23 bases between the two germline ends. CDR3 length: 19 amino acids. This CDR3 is CASSQRAGGDTYSNQPQHF. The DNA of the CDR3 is TGTGCCAGCAGCCAAAGGGCGGGGGGAGATACATATAGCAATCAGCCCCAGCATTTT.

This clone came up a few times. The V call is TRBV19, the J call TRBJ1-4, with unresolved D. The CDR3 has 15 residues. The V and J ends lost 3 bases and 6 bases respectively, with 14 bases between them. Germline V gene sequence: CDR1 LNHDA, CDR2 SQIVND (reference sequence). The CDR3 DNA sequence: TGTGCCAGTAGTATCGTCGGGAGTCACGATGAAAAACTGTTTTTT. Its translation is CASSIVGSHDEKLFF.

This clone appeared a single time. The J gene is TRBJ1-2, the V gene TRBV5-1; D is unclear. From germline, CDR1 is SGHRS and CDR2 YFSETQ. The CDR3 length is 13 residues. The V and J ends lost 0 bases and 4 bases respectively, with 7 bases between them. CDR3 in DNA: TGCGCCAGCAGCTTGGACGGGCCCTATGGCTACACCTTC. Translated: CASSLDGPYGYTF.

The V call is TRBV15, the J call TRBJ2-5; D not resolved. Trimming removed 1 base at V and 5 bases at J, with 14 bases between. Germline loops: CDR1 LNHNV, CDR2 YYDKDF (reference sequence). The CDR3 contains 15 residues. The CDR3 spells CATSRAGSLGETQYF. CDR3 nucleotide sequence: TGTGCCACCAGCAGAGCGGGTTCCCTGGGGGAGACCCAGTACTTC.

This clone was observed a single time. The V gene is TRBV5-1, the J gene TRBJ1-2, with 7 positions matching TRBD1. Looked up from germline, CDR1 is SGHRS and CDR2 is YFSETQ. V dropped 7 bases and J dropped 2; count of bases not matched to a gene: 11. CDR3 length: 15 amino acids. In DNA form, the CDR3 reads TGCGCCAGCTCCGGGACAGACATGACCAACTATGGCTACACCTTC. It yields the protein CASSGTDMTNYGYTF.

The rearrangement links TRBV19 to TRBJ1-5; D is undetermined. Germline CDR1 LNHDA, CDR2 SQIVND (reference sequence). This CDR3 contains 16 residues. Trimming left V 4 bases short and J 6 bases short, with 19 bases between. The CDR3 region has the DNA TGTGCCAGTAGTACGAAGGAAAGCGCTCTGAGTCAGCCCCAGCATTTT. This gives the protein CASSTKESALSQPQHF.

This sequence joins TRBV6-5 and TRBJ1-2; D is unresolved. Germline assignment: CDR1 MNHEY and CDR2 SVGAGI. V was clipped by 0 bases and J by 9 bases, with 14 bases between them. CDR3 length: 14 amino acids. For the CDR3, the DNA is TGTGCCAGCAGTTACTCGATGGGGTACAAGAGCTACACCTTC. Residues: CASSYSMGYKSYTF.

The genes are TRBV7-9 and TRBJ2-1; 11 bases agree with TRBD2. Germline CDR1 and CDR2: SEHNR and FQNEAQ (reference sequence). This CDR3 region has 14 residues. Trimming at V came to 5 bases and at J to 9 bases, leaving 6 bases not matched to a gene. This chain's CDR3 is CASSPTSGNLEQFF. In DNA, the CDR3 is TGTGCCAGCAGCCCGACTAGCGGGAATCTTGAGCAGTTCTTC.

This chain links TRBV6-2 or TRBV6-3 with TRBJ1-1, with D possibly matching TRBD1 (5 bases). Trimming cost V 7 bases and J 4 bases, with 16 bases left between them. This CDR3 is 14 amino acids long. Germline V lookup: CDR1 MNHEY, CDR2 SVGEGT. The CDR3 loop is CASNPRGDATEAFF. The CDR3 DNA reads TGTGCCAGCAACCCCCGGGGGGATGCCACTGAAGCTTTCTTT.

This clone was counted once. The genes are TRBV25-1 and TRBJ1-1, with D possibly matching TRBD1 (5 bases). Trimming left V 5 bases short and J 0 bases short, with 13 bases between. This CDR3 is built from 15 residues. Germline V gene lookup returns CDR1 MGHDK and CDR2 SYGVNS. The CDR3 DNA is TGTGCCAGCAGTCCCTCGGGGCAGATGAACACTGAAGCTTTCTTT. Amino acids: CASSPSGQMNTEAFF.

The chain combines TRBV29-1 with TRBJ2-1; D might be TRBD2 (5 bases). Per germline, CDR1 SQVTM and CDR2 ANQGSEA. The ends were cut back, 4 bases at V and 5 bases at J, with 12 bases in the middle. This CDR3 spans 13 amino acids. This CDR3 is CSVARADDNEQFF. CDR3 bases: TGCAGCGTTGCTCGAGCGGACGACAATGAGCAGTTCTTC.

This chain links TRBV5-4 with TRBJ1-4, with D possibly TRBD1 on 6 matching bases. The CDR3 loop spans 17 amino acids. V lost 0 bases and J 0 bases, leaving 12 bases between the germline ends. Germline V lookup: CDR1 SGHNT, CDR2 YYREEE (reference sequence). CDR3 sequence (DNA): TGTGCCAGCAGCTTGGAAAAGGGGGGTTCAACTAATGAAAAACTGTTTTTT. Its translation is CASSLEKGGSTNEKLFF.

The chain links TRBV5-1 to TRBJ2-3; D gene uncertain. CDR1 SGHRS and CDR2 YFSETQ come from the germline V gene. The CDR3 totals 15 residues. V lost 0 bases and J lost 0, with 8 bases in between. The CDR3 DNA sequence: TGCGCCAGCAGCTTGGTAGGCGGAAGCACAGATACGCAGTATTTT. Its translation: CASSLVGGSTDTQYF.

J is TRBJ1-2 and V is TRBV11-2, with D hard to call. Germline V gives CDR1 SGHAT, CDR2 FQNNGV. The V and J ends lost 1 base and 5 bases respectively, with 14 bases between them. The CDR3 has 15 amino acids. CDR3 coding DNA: TGTGCCAGCAGCTTAGTGGCGGGATTATGGTATGGCTACACCTTC. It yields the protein CASSLVAGLWYGYTF.

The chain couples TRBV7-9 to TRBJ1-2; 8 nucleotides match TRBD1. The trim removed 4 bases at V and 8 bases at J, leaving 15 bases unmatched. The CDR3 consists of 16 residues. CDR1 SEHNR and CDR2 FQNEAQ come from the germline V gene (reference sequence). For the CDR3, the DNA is TGTGCCAGCAGCTCCCGAAAACCCCAGGGGGCAAAAGGCTACACCTTC. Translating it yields CASSSRKPQGAKGYTF.

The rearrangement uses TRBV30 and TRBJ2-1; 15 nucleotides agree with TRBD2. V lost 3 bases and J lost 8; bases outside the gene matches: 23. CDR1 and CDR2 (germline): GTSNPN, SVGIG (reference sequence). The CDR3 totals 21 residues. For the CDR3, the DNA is TGTGCCTGGAGGGTTAATGCCGGTTGGACTAGCGGGAGGGCAGGAAGCTATGAGCAGTTCTTC. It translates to CAWRVNAGWTSGRAGSYEQFF.

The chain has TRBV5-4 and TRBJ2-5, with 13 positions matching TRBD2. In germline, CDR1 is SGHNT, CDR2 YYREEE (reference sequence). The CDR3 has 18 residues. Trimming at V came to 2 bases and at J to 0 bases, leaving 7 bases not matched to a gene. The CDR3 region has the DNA TGTGCCAGCAGCTTTGTGACTAGCGGGAGGCTGTACCAAGAGACCCAGTACTTC. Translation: CASSFVTSGRLYQETQYF.